This TCR beta chain was sequenced for a study of Graves' ophthalmopathy and Graves' hyperthyroidism. Across the whole study: Peripheral blood was obtained at first diagnosis, ahead of any treatment. Overall study findings and caveats: Ophthalmopathy progression cases were predicted by the model with approximately 70% sensitivity and approximately 74% specificity.

The germline CDR1 and CDR2 sequences are MNHNS and SASEGT. The CDR3 loop spans 13 amino acids. The junction had 6 bases not matched to a gene; V was cut back by 7 bases and J by 7 bases. In the case of this clonotype: The antigen is unknown.

Amplifying from RNA transcripts, the study obtained TCR beta CDR3 regions. Following a first-round RT-PCR that used HTBI primers, a second-round multiplex PCR was carried out. Using its own MiXCR run on the multiplex PCR reads, TCRdb lists one record per CDR3 protein. The sample lists some 410,000 distinct CDR3 sequences, over 20% occurring once. The authors enrolled newly diagnosed hyperthyroidism patients aged 18 to 65 with under 2 months' duration. Other autoimmune diseases, uncontrolled infections, pregnancy or lactation ruled patients out of participation. The chain links TRBV6-1 to TRBJ1-2; 10 bases line up with TRBD1. The TCR was taken from a woman aged 18-30 years with stable Graves' hyperthyroidism. Material: peripheral blood. The CDR3, as DNA: TGTGCCAGCACCTACCGGGACAGGGGTGGCTACACCTTC. This sequence encodes CASTYRDRGGYTF.